Following are 14 T cell receptor beta chains from one sample sequenced in a study of lymphopenia after photon versus proton radiotherapy. TCRdb's table, derived via immunoSEQ multiplex PCR, lists solely in-frame clones and lacks some. The profile shows tens of thousands of clones, about four fifths of them singletons. The sample in question was peripheral blood, obtained from a patient treated with proton-based radiotherapy. The receptors shown here come from a man between 60 and 75 years old with pancreatic cancer.

The rearrangement uses TRBV4-3 and TRBJ1-2; TRBD1 might be the D (5 bases). CDR3 length: 15 residues. V shed 2 bases and J shed 2 bases, with 12 bases lying between them. The germline V gene has CDR1 LGHNA and CDR2 YSLEER. The CDR3 DNA reads TGCGCCAGCAGCCAACAACTACAGGACAACTATGGCTACACCTTC. Encoded protein: CASSQQLQDNYGYTF.

This chain joins TRBV1 and TRBJ2-3; TRBD2 is taken as the D call from the table, unchecked against the DNA. TRBV1 is tagged as a pseudogene. The CDR3 spans 12 residues. CDR3 in amino acids: CTSSHGTYTHYF. The CDR3 DNA reads as TGCACCAGCAGCCACGGGACTTACACGCATTATTTT.

The chain recombines TRBV11-3 with TRBJ2-7, with D perhaps TRBD1 (5 bases). With 1 base removed from V and 2 bases from J, the gap between germline ends came to 15 bases. CDR1 is SGHNT and CDR2 is YENEEA in the germline V gene. The CDR3 is 16 amino acids. This chain's CDR3 is CASSLAQTGRPYEQYF. The CDR3 nucleotides read TGTGCCAGCAGCTTAGCCCAAACAGGAAGACCCTACGAGCAGTACTTC.

The rearrangement uses TRBV11-2 and TRBJ2-1, with 14 bases matching TRBD2. J lost 5 bases, V lost 6 bases, and 9 bases had no gene match. This CDR3 contains 17 residues. CDR1 SGHAT and CDR2 FQNNGV come from the germline V gene. DNA for the CDR3: TGTGCCAGCAGTCCTAGACTAGCGGGAGGGCCCAACAATGAGCAGTTCTTC. Its protein product is CASSPRLAGGPNNEQFF. The full variable domain, in which reference TRBV11-2 and TRBJ2-1 provide the parts outside the CDR3, is EAGVAQSPRYKIIEKRQSVAFWCNPISGHATLYWYQQILGQGPKLLIQFQNNGVVDDSQLPKDRFSAERLKGVDSTLKIQPAKLEDSAVYLCASSPRLAGGPNNEQFFGPGTRLTVL.

The chain couples TRBV11-1 to TRBJ2-3; D gene ambiguous. Germline V lookup: CDR1 SGHAT, CDR2 FQDESV (reference sequence). CDR3 length: 15 amino acids. The V end was cut by 1 base, the J end by 1 base, with 9 bases between. As DNA, the CDR3 is TGTGCCAGCAGCTTAGGGCACCGGGGCACAGATACGCAGTATTTT. It is translated as CASSLGHRGTDTQYF.

This chain joins TRBV27 and TRBJ2-7, with 10 bases matching TRBD1. This CDR3 has 14 amino acids. After removal of 5 bases from V and 2 bases from J, the junction contained 3 bases not matched to a gene. Germline V lookup: CDR1 MNHEY, CDR2 SMNVEV (reference sequence). The CDR3 DNA is TGTGCCAGCAGTCCCGACAGGGGGCCCTACGAGCAGTACTTC. Translation: CASSPDRGPYEQYF.

The V call is TRBV21-1, the J call TRBJ2-7; the table's D call of TRBD2 was not tested on the DNA. TRBV21-1 is a documented pseudogene. The CDR3 runs 17 residues. DNA for the CDR3: TGTGCCAGCCTCCCCGGGCCGGGGACTAGCGGGACCTACGAGCAGTACTTC. It is translated as CASLPGPGTSGTYEQYF.

This chain connects TRBV27 to TRBJ1-2, with 7 positions matching TRBD1. Germline values: CDR1 MNHEY, CDR2 SMNVEV (reference sequence). Unmatched junction bases numbered 15, after V lost 3 bases and J lost 5 bases. CDR3 length equals 17 residues. CDR3 region: CASSFGSTGSTGYGYTF. As DNA, the CDR3 is TGTGCCAGCAGTTTCGGTTCGACAGGGTCTACGGGATATGGCTACACCTTC.

This clone was detected only a few times. The chain employs TRBV9 and TRBJ2-1; D is undetermined. V lost 1 base and J 4 bases, leaving 12 bases between the germline ends. The CDR3 extends over 15 amino acids. The germline gives CDR1 SGDLS, CDR2 YYNGEE. This CDR3 is CASSVFGVGYNEQFF. CDR3 DNA: TGTGCCAGCAGCGTATTCGGTGTGGGGTACAATGAGCAGTTCTTC.

This chain uses TRBV2 with TRBJ1-5; no definite D call. The CDR3 has 17 residues. Trimming took 4 bases from V and 9 from J, leaving 25 bases between them. From germline, CDR1 is SNHLY and CDR2 FYNNEI. CDR3: CASSVGVGNGPAWPQHF. Here the CDR3 DNA reads TGTGCCAGCAGTGTTGGAGTAGGTAACGGGCCAGCTTGGCCCCAGCATTTT.

The V call is TRBV19, the J call TRBJ1-5; D is perhaps TRBD1 (5 bases). Germline assignment: CDR1 LNHDA and CDR2 SQIVND (reference sequence). The CDR3 is 16 residues long. Trimming left V 4 bases short and J 1 base short, with 14 bases between. This chain's CDR3 is CASSSKLGGSNQPQHF. Written as DNA, the CDR3 is TGTGCCAGTAGTAGTAAATTGGGGGGAAGCAATCAGCCCCAGCATTTT.

The rearrangement joins TRBV18 to TRBJ2-5; tentative D call: TRBD1 (6 bases). This CDR3 contains 12 residues. The V gene's germline CDR1 is KGHSH and CDR2 LQKENI. Trimming took off 2 bases at V and 5 bases at J, with 6 bases between the two ends. DNA of the CDR3: TGTGCCAGCTCACCAACAGGGGAGACCCAGTACTTC. It translates to CASSPTGETQYF.

The V call is TRBV19, the J call TRBJ2-6, with TRBD1 matching 12 bases. Unmatched junction bases numbered 4, after V lost 4 bases and J lost 3 bases. This CDR3 has 17 amino acids. CDR1 is LNHDA, CDR2 SQIVND, per germline (reference sequence). The DNA for the CDR3 is TGTGCCAGTAGTAGCCGGGACAGGGGGCGTGGGGCCAACGTCCTGACTTTC. It translates to CASSSRDRGRGANVLTF.

This clone was observed a single time. The chain recombines TRBV18 with TRBJ2-3; D remains unclear. The CDR3 has 15 residues. The germline V gene has CDR1 KGHSH and CDR2 LQKENI. V was shortened by 5 bases and J by 1 base, with 13 bases between the two germline ends. Written as DNA, the CDR3 is TGTGCCAGCTCATTTCGGGTGAGTGGCACAGATACGCAGTATTTT. Its translation: CASSFRVSGTDTQYF. The full variable domain, its missing parts supplied by reference TRBV18 and TRBJ2-3, is NAGVMQNPRHLVRRRGQEARLRCSPMKGHSHVYWYRQLPEEGLKFMVYLQKENIIDESGMPKERFSAEFPKEGPSILRIQQVVRGDSAAYFCASSFRVSGTDTQYFGPGTRLTVL.